This section outlines one T cell receptor (beta chain) sequence together with its context. Profiled with immunoSEQ multiplex PCR; TCRdb holds only in-frame clones, not every one. Altogether 290,000 or so clones are present, roughly 80% being singletons, with the ten largest covering 4.5% to 6%. This specimen belongs to a study of blood T cell repertoires in COVID-19. Study overall: The study drew acute and convalescent COVID-19 samples from the United States, Italy and Spain.

The CDR3 has 15 residues. V shed 6 bases and J 3 bases; nucleotides not matched to a gene: 6. Germline CDR1 KGHSH, CDR2 LQKENI. Exposed enrollees had met someone with a PCR-confirmed or clinician-diagnosed COVID-19 case at some point within the 2 weeks before study entry. This chain uses TRBV18 with TRBJ2-5, with 11 bases fitting TRBD1. Sequencing was performed on PBMCs or T cells enriched from blood (not recorded which). This TCR came from a man between 35 and 55 years old who had been exposed to COVID-19. CDR3 residues: CASSPGDRGKETQYF. The CDR3 bases are TGTGCCAGCTCCCCCGGGGACAGGGGGAAAGAGACCCAGTACTTC.